The next 5 T cell receptor beta chains were all read from a single sample in a study of blood T cell repertoires in COVID-19. The repertoire was sequenced with immunoSEQ multiplex PCR; TCRdb's copy has only in-frame clones and lacks some. Here the sample spans 200,000 to 250,000 clones, roughly four fifths being singletons. The sample comprised peripheral blood. Receptors originate from a man of 80 years or more with acute or convalescent COVID-19.

The V call is TRBV7-2, the J call TRBJ2-3, with 10 bases identical to TRBD2. Germline CDR1 SGHTA, CDR2 FQGNSA. This CDR3 is built from 16 residues. V lost 2 bases to trimming and J lost 7 bases; unmatched junction nucleotides: 9. The CDR3 nucleotides read TGTGCCAGCAGCTTAAATCCTAGCGGGGGTCGTAATACGCAGTATTTT. It translates to CASSLNPSGGRNTQYF.

The V call is TRBV24-1, the J call TRBJ2-1; 10 bases agree with TRBD2. The CDR3 totals 16 residues. The germline V gene encodes CDR1 KGHDR and CDR2 SFDVKD. V lost 3 bases, J lost 9 bases, and 10 bases stayed unmatched. The CDR3 DNA is TGTGCCACCAGTGATCCCGGGACTAGCGCTTCGGGTGAGCAGTTCTTC. Its translation: CATSDPGTSASGEQFF.

The V gene is TRBV5-5, the J gene TRBJ2-2, with a weak D call TRBD1 (5 bases). V lost 7 bases, J lost 3 bases, and 16 bases lay in between. Looked up from germline, CDR1 is SGHKS and CDR2 is YYEKEE (reference sequence). There are 15 residues in the CDR3. CDR3 sequence (DNA): TGTGCCAGCGCCCTCAGGGTTCGGGACACCGGGGAGCTGTTTTTT. It codes for CASALRVRDTGELFF.

This chain links TRBV6-5 with TRBJ2-7; unclear D gene. This CDR3 has 14 residues. The ends were cut back, 6 bases at V and 0 bases at J, with 12 bases in the middle. CDR1 is MNHEY and CDR2 is SVGAGI in the germline V gene. CDR3: CASSIDRSSYEQYF. The CDR3 coding sequence is TGTGCCAGCAGCATAGACCGGAGCTCCTACGAGCAGTACTTC.

J is TRBJ2-7 and V is TRBV6-5, with D hard to call. The CDR3 contains 16 residues. V lost 0 bases and J 2 bases, leaving 14 bases between the germline ends. Germline V gene data show CDR1 as MNHEY and CDR2 as SVGAGI. The CDR3 region has the DNA TGTGCCAGCAGTTACTCGAGGCAGCGCAACGCCTACGAGCAGTACTTC. Protein: CASSYSRQRNAYEQYF.